This entry lists 29 T cell receptor beta chains sequenced from one sample in a study of cytomegalovirus exposure and HLA in healthy donors (dated by TCRdb to the late 2010s). The receptor library was made with the immunoSEQ multiplex PCR assay. For the multiplex PCR, a mixture combining 60 forward primers for TCR Vbeta segments and 13 reverse primers for TCR Jbeta segments was used. TCRdb re-hosts the immuneACCESS table, in-frame sequences only. Its copies lack some clones; in the studies checked, an unresolved V gene accounts for under half of them, and the cause for the rest is not known. The sample profile shows around 100,000 clones; approximately 80% of them were found once. The top ten hold 22% of the sample. The sample consisted of PBMCs. Receptors were obtained from a man younger than 40 in good health and CMV-seropositive.

V is TRBV5-1 and J is TRBJ2-3, with a possible D match to TRBD2 (6 bases). Germline V lookup: CDR1 SGHRS, CDR2 YFSETQ. Trimming took 0 bases from V and 0 from J, leaving 11 bases between them. This CDR3 has 16 residues. The CDR3 sequence: CASSLEGGMSTDTQYF. The DNA for the CDR3 is TGCGCCAGCAGCTTGGAGGGCGGGATGAGCACAGATACGCAGTATTTT.

The chain joins TRBV4-1 to TRBJ2-1; D is possibly TRBD2 (5 bases). V gave up 4 bases and J gave up 0 bases, with 16 bases separating them. This CDR3 contains 17 residues. CDR1 and CDR2 from the germline V gene are MGHRA and YSYEKL. The CDR3 DNA is TGCGCCAGCAGCCCCAACGGGAAACCCAGCTCCTACAATGAGCAGTTCTTC. It is translated as CASSPNGKPSSYNEQFF.

The genes are TRBV5-1 and TRBJ1-5; D ambiguous. The CDR3 is 14 amino acids. Germline V lookup: CDR1 SGHRS, CDR2 YFSETQ. Trimming took off 4 bases at V and 9 bases at J, with 17 bases between the two ends. The CDR3 spells CASSPDGRERPQHF. The CDR3 bases are TGCGCCAGCAGCCCCGACGGGAGAGAGCGGCCCCAGCATTTT.

The chain carries TRBV6-1 and TRBJ2-7; weak D call: TRBD1 (7 bases). CDR1 MNHNS and CDR2 SASEGT come from the germline V gene. The V end was cut by 7 bases, the J end by 0 bases, with 16 bases between. CDR3 length: 15 residues. The DNA of the CDR3 is TGTGCCAGCAACCCAGGGGGGACAGACTCCTACGAGCAGTACTTC. Encoded protein: CASNPGGTDSYEQYF.

For the CDR3, the DNA is TGTGCCAGCAGCTTCCTCTTAGGGGGGGGCCGATCCTACGAGCAGTACTTC. Translation: CASSFLLGGGRSYEQYF. The V gene is TRBV7-2, the J gene TRBJ2-7; tentative D call: TRBD2 (7 bases). CDR1 is SGHTA and CDR2 is FQGNSA in the germline V gene. Trimming took off 3 bases at V and 1 base at J, with 19 bases between the two ends. This CDR3 is built from 17 residues.

This chain joins TRBV5-1 and TRBJ2-7; 7 nucleotides match TRBD1. This CDR3 contains 13 residues. Germline lookup yields CDR1 SGHRS and CDR2 YFSETQ. V was pared by 4 bases and J by 2 bases, with 3 bases of the junction left unmatched. As DNA, the CDR3 is TGCGCCAGCAGCGAGGACAGGACCTACGAGCAGTACTTC. This sequence encodes CASSEDRTYEQYF.

The rearrangement links TRBV5-5 to TRBJ2-1, with 9 bases that match TRBD2. The J segment lost 2 bases and the V segment lost 2 bases, leaving 5 bases of the junction unmatched. In germline, CDR1 is SGHKS, CDR2 YYEKEE (reference sequence). The CDR3 length is 16 residues. The CDR3 DNA is TGTGCCAGCAGCTTCCCTATAGCGGGGGCCTACAATGAGCAGTTCTTC. Amino acids: CASSFPIAGAYNEQFF.

The J gene is TRBJ1-1, the V gene TRBV2, with 8 bases fitting TRBD1. Germline V gives CDR1 SNHLY, CDR2 FYNNEI. V shed 3 bases, J shed 5 bases, and the junction held 11 bases outside the gene matches. This CDR3 has 16 residues. CDR3 amino acids: CASSDYGQGGRTEAFF. In DNA form, the CDR3 reads TGTGCCAGCAGTGATTACGGACAGGGTGGGAGGACTGAAGCTTTCTTT.

This clone was observed a few times. This chain uses TRBV7-2 with TRBJ2-3; 7 bases are a match to TRBD2. The CDR3 contains 19 residues. Germline V CDR1 and CDR2: SGHTA, FQGNSA. Trimming at V came to 4 bases and at J to 2 bases, leaving 18 bases not matched to a gene. In DNA, the CDR3 is TGTGCCAGCAGCTCTCTTTGGCGGGGGTATTTTTGGGTCACAGATACGCAGTATTTT. It codes for CASSSLWRGYFWVTDTQYF.

V is TRBV5-5 and J is TRBJ2-5; maybe TRBD2 (5 bases). V shed 0 bases and J shed 8 bases, with 8 bases lying between them. The CDR3 consists of 12 residues. Germline V gene sequence: CDR1 SGHKS, CDR2 YYEKEE (reference sequence). The CDR3 DNA follows: TGTGCCAGCAGCTTGGGGACGGGAACCCAGTACTTC. Translation: CASSLGTGTQYF.

As regards this clone: Other DNA sequences from this sample encode an identical CDR3 as well. The genes are TRBV27 and TRBJ2-1; TRBD1 is a possible D gene (5 bases). Germline V gives CDR1 MNHEY, CDR2 SMNVEV (reference sequence). The V end was cut by 0 bases, the J end by 3 bases, with 9 bases between. The CDR3 totals 15 residues. DNA of the CDR3: TGTGCCAGCAGTTTATCTACAGGTGGCTACAATGAGCAGTTCTTC. Translated, it gives CASSLSTGGYNEQFF.

This clone was found once. V usage is TRBV28 and J usage is TRBJ2-3; a weak D match, TRBD2 (7 bases). Germline CDR1 and CDR2: MDHEN and SYDVKM. CDR3 size: 16 residues. V dropped 3 bases and J dropped 2 bases, with 15 bases sitting between them. In nucleotides, the CDR3 is TGTGCCAGCAGTTTGTATGGCGGGGGCTACACAGATACGCAGTATTTT. Amino acid sequence: CASSLYGGGYTDTQYF.

V usage is TRBV11-2 and J usage is TRBJ2-3; maybe TRBD2 (5 bases). The CDR3 is made up of 15 amino acids. Trimming removed 5 bases from V and 0 bases from J, with 12 bases in between. CDR1 is SGHAT, CDR2 FQNNGV, per germline. This CDR3 reads CASSPVRGSTDTQYF. The CDR3 DNA follows: TGTGCCAGCAGCCCCGTACGGGGTAGCACAGATACGCAGTATTTT. The whole variable domain, remainder taken from reference TRBV11-2 and TRBJ2-3, is EAGVAQSPRYKIIEKRQSVAFWCNPISGHATLYWYQQILGQGPKLLIQFQNNGVVDDSQLPKDRFSAERLKGVDSTLKIQPAKLEDSAVYLCASSPVRGSTDTQYFGPGTRLTVL.

V and J are TRBV4-1 and TRBJ2-7; 7 bases agree with TRBD1. In germline, CDR1 is MGHRA, CDR2 YSYEKL. The CDR3 is 15 residues long. V dropped 0 bases and J dropped 3; count of bases not matched to a gene: 5. Here the CDR3 DNA reads TGCGCCAGCAGCCAAGATCAGGGACAGTACTACGAGCAGTACTTC. It is translated as CASSQDQGQYYEQYF.

This clone was found a few times. The chain recombines TRBV18 with TRBJ2-2; 7 nucleotides line up with TRBD1. The length of the CDR3 is 15 residues. The germline V gene has CDR1 KGHSH and CDR2 LQKENI. Germline trimming cut 0 bases from V and 6 bases from J; bases unmatched to any gene: 4. DNA of the CDR3: TGTGCCAGCTCACCACCCACAGGGGCGTCCGGGGAGCTGTTTTTT. Translated, it gives CASSPPTGASGELFF.

J is TRBJ2-5 and V is TRBV7-9, with 8 nucleotides matching TRBD2. There are 12 residues in the CDR3. The V and J ends lost 5 bases and 7 bases, in that order; junction bases with no gene match: 3. The germline V gene has CDR1 SEHNR and CDR2 FQNEAQ (reference sequence). CDR3 in DNA: TGTGCCAGCAGCCCCCGGGGGGGGACCCAGTACTTC. Its protein is CASSPRGGTQYF.

The genes are TRBV2 and TRBJ2-7, with no clear D. Trimming left V 4 bases short and J 0 bases short, with 10 bases between. This CDR3 is built from 14 residues. The germline CDR1 and CDR2 sequences are SNHLY and FYNNEI. CDR3 in DNA: TGTGCCAGCAGTGGTGAGCAATTCTCCTACGAGCAGTACTTC. It codes for CASSGEQFSYEQYF.

CDR3 DNA sequence: TGTGCCAGCAGCTTGGGGCAGGGTCGCGACGAGCAGTACGTC. Encoded protein: CASSLGQGRDEQYV. This chain joins TRBV5-4 and TRBJ2-7; D may be TRBD1 (5 bases). The CDR3 has 14 amino acids. The V gene's germline CDR1 is SGHNT and CDR2 YYREEE (reference sequence). Trimming pared 0 bases from V and 5 bases from J, leaving 12 bases between.

The V gene is TRBV5-1, the J gene TRBJ1-1, with D possibly TRBD1 on 5 matching bases. The CDR3 covers 15 residues. Germline V gene data show CDR1 as SGHRS and CDR2 as YFSETQ. Trimming left V 2 bases short and J 1 base short, with 12 bases between. The CDR3: CASSLNRPGNTEAFF. The CDR3 DNA reads TGCGCCAGCAGCTTAAACAGGCCCGGGAACACTGAAGCTTTCTTT.

The chain couples TRBV28 to TRBJ1-2, with 10 bases aligning to TRBD1. The germline CDR1 and CDR2 sequences are MDHEN and SYDVKM. The V and J ends lost 6 bases and 6 bases, in that order; junction bases with no gene match: 7. CDR3 length equals 14 residues. In DNA, the CDR3 is TGTGCCAGCAGCCTGACAGGGGGCCGGGATGGCTACACCTTC. Translation: CASSLTGGRDGYTF.

The chain carries TRBV7-9 and TRBJ2-7; D may be TRBD2 (5 bases). Per the germline V gene, CDR1 is SEHNR and CDR2 is FQNEAQ (reference sequence). V lost 1 base to trimming and J lost 12 bases, with 13 bases between them. The CDR3 totals 12 residues. The chain's CDR3 is CASSLVGGQLYV. The DNA of the CDR3 is TGTGCCAGCAGCTTAGTGGGCGGGCAATTGTACGTC.

The rearrangement links TRBV19 to TRBJ2-1; D call uncertain. CDR3 length: 15 amino acids. Germline V CDR1 and CDR2: LNHDA, SQIVND (reference sequence). V lost 5 bases to trimming and J lost 1 base, with 12 bases between them. Here the CDR3 DNA reads TGTGCCAGTAGTCCCCAATGGCAGTCCTACAATGAGCAGTTCTTC. This codes for CASSPQWQSYNEQFF.

J is TRBJ2-1 and V is TRBV5-1; TRBD2 aligns across 9 bases. Losses at the gene ends were 0 bases for V and 8 bases for J; bases not matched to a gene: 9. Looked up from germline, CDR1 is SGHRS and CDR2 is YFSETQ. The CDR3 loop spans 16 amino acids. The CDR3: CASSLALAGAIDEQFF. The DNA of the CDR3 is TGCGCCAGCAGCTTGGCATTAGCGGGGGCAATCGATGAGCAGTTCTTC.

The CDR3 is CASSEAGENIQYF. CDR3 nucleotides: TGTGCCAGCAGTGAGGCGGGAGAAAACATTCAGTACTTC. This chain joins TRBV2 and TRBJ2-4; 7 bases are a match to TRBD2. The CDR3 is 13 amino acids. J lost 5 bases, V lost 3 bases, and 1 base had no gene match. CDR1 and CDR2 from the germline V gene are SNHLY and FYNNEI.

J is TRBJ2-5 and V is TRBV9; 11 nucleotides align to TRBD1. The V gene's germline CDR1 is SGDLS and CDR2 YYNGEE. This CDR3 is built from 15 residues. V lost 7 bases and J lost 5; bases outside the gene matches: 10. The CDR3 nucleotides read TGTGCCAGCGATCCATCGGGACAGGGGGGGGAGACCCAGTACTTC. The encoded protein is CASDPSGQGGETQYF.

Only one count was recorded for this clone. This chain connects TRBV7-2 to TRBJ1-2; D is undetermined. CDR1 and CDR2 (germline): SGHTA, FQGNSA. V was pared by 0 bases and J by 3 bases, with 5 bases between. This CDR3 contains 13 residues. The DNA for the CDR3 is TGTGCCAGCAGCTTAGCCGGGGACTATGGCTACACCTTC. It yields the protein CASSLAGDYGYTF.

The chain combines TRBV11-2 with TRBJ2-7; TRBD2 might be the D (6 bases). The CDR3 covers 13 residues. Germline lookup yields CDR1 SGHAT and CDR2 FQNNGV. V dropped 5 bases and J dropped 9 bases, with 17 bases sitting between them. CDR3 coding DNA: TGTGCCAGCAGCGCCCTCGGCGGGATGGCGCAGTACGTC. Its protein product is CASSALGGMAQYV.

The rearrangement links TRBV28 to TRBJ1-1; tentatively, D is TRBD1 (5 bases). Trimming removed 5 bases from V and 4 bases from J, with 11 bases in between. Germline-derived CDR1 and CDR2 are MDHEN and SYDVKM. CDR3 length equals 13 residues. In DNA, the CDR3 is TGTGCCAGCAGTCTGACCGGGGGCACTGAAGCTTTCTTT. Translating it yields CASSLTGGTEAFF. The complete variable domain, with remaining parts taken from reference TRBV28 and TRBJ1-1, reads DVKVTQSSRYLVKRTGEKVFLECVQDMDHENMFWYRQDPGLGLRLIYFSYDVKMKEKGDIPEGYSVSREKKERFSLILESASTNQTSMYLCASSLTGGTEAFFGQGTRLTVV.

This clone has just a few counts. V usage is TRBV15 and J usage is TRBJ2-5, with D possibly TRBD2 on 6 matching bases. This CDR3 contains 14 residues. The V gene lost 1 base and the J gene lost 1 base, with 7 bases spanning the gap. Per germline, CDR1 LNHNV and CDR2 YYDKDF (reference sequence). CDR3 amino acids: CATSRGDSQETQYF. CDR3 DNA: TGTGCCACCAGCAGAGGGGACTCCCAAGAGACCCAGTACTTC.